This T cell receptor (beta chain) was sequenced in a study of blood T cell repertoires in COVID-19. This CDR3 has 14 residues. Trimming removed 4 bases from V and 4 bases from J; junction bases left unmatched: 3. Germline V gene data show CDR1 as SGHRS and CDR2 as YFSETQ. Using immunoSEQ multiplex PCR, the repertoire was profiled, and TCRdb retains in-frame clones only, with some absent. The sample carries about 260,000 clones, over 70% recorded once. The source material was peripheral blood. The chain has TRBV5-1 and TRBJ2-1, with 9 nucleotides matching TRBD2. The receptor was isolated from a woman in her sixties or seventies with COVID-19, enrolled during active disease. The CDR3 sequence: CASSVTSGYNEQFF. In DNA, the CDR3 is TGCGCCAGCAGCGTCACTAGCGGGTACAATGAGCAGTTCTTC.